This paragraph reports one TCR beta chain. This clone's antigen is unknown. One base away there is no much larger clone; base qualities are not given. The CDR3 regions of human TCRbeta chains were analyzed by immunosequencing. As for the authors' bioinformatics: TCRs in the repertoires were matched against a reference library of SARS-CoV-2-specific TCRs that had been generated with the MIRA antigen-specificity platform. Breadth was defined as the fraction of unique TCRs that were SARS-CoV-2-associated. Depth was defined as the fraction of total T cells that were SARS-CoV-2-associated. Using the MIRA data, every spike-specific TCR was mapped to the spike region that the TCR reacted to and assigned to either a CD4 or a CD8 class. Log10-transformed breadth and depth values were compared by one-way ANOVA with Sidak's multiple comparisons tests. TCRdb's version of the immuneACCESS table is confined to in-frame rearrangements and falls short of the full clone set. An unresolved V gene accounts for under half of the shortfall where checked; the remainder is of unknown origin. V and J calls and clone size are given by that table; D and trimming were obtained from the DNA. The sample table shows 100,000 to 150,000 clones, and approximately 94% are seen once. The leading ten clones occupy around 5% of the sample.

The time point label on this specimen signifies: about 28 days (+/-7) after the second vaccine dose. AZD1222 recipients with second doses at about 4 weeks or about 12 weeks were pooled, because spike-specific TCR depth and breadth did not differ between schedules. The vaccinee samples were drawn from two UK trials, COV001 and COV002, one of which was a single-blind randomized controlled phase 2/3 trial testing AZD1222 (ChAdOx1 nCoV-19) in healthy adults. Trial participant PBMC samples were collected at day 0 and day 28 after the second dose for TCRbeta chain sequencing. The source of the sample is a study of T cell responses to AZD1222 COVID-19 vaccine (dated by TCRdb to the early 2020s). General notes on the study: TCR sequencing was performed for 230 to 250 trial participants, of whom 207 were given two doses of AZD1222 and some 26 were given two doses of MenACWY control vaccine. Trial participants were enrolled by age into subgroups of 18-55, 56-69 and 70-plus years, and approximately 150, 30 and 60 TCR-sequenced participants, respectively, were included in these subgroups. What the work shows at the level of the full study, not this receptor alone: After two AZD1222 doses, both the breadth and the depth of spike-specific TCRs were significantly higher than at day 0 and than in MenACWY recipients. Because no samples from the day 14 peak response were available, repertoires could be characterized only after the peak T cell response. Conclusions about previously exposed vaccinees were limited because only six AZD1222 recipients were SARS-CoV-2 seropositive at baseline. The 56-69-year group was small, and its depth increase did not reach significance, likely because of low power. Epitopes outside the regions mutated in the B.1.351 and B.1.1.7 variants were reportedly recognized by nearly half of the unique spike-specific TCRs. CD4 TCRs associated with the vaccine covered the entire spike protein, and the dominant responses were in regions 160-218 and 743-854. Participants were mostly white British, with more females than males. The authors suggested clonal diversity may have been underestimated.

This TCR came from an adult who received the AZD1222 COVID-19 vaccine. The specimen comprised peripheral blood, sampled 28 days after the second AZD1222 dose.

The CDR3 corresponds to CASSVFQVNSGNTIYF. In nucleotides, the sequence is TGTGCCAGCAGCGTGTTCCAGGTTAACTCTGGAAACACCATATATTTT. The V and J genes are TRBV7-2 and TRBJ1-3; the D gene remains uncertain. The germline V gene specifies SGHTA as CDR1 and FQGNSA as CDR2. The CDR3 numbers 16 residues from cysteine through phenylalanine. CDR3 DNA is the only sequence kept; it has 48 bases, read in frame from the first base. V and J lose 5 bases and 0 bases, and a span of 14 bases separates them.